These 4 T cell receptor beta chains originate from one sample sequenced in a study of OX40 agonist ivuxolimab in advanced cancers. Here immunoSEQ multiplex PCR was the method, and the copy in TCRdb shows in-frame clones only, minus some. Seen here are 57,000 or so clones, approximately 86% observed once, and the top ten hold almost 4%. The specimen was CD4+ or CD8+ T cells sorted from blood, collected in a trial of the OX40 agonist ivuxolimab. Receptors were obtained from an adult with an advanced solid tumor such as melanoma, head and neck, liver or kidney cancer.

This clone was seen more than once but under ten times. This sequence joins TRBV5-6 and TRBJ2-7, with D possibly TRBD2 on 6 matching bases. The germline V gene encodes CDR1 SGHDT and CDR2 YYEEEE. The CDR3 is made up of 16 amino acids. V was trimmed by 0 bases and J by 2 bases, leaving 15 bases between them. This CDR3 is CASSLASGTFTYEQYF. The CDR3 DNA follows: TGTGCCAGCAGCTTGGCCTCAGGGACTTTCACCTACGAGCAGTACTTC.

The chain uses TRBV5-4 and TRBJ2-7, with D unresolved. CDR1 and CDR2 from the germline V gene are SGHNT and YYREEE (reference sequence). The germline V and J ends were trimmed by 2 bases and 2 bases, with 11 bases remaining between them. CDR3 length: 14 residues. CDR3 nucleotides: TGTGCCAGCAGCTTTGGACCCGACCCCTACGAGCAGTACTTC. This gives the protein CASSFGPDPYEQYF.

Of note for this clone: An end of the junction does not agree with germline; a read error may underlie this. V gene TRBV11-1 combines with J gene TRBJ1-2, with D possibly matching TRBD1 (6 bases). CDR1 is SGHAT and CDR2 is FQDESV in the germline V gene (reference sequence). The CDR3 sequence is 13 residues long. The CDR3 coding sequence is TGTGCCAGCAGCTTAACCCTTCAGGGGACTCTCGCCTTC. Translating it yields CASSLTLQGTLAF.

The rearrangement uses TRBV6-1 and TRBJ1-3, with TRBD1 identical over 8 bases. CDR1 MNHNS and CDR2 SASEGT come from the germline V gene. The CDR3 is made up of 15 amino acids. J was trimmed by 8 bases and V by 3 bases; bases with no gene match: 9. The CDR3 is CASSDSPGGLDTIYF. The CDR3 DNA follows: TGTGCCAGCAGTGATTCCCCAGGGGGCCTCGACACCATATATTTT.